The T cell receptor beta chain under discussion was sequenced for a study of post-analysis software for immune sequencing data. Researchers reported that TCR beta cDNA libraries carried unique molecular identifiers. MiXCR was run by TCRdb on the PCR reads, yielding one entry per CDR3 protein. The sample carries about 820,000 distinct CDR3 sequences, about 53% recorded once. Specimen: blood. This TCR came from a girl aged 5 to 17 with multiple sclerosis.

The CDR3 region is CSVEDFPGLAGGTDTQYF. As DNA, the CDR3 is TGCAGCGTTGAAGACTTCCCGGGACTAGCGGGAGGAACAGATACGCAGTATTTT. This chain joins TRBV29-1 and TRBJ2-3; TRBD2 matches 15 bases. J gave up 3 bases and V 0 bases, and 7 bases lay outside the gene matches. CDR1 is SQVTM and CDR2 is ANQGSEA in the germline V gene. The CDR3 runs 18 residues.